This passage covers 24 T cell receptor beta chains from one sample sequenced in a study of beta chain features in type 1 diabetes. These receptors' targets are unknown. Sequenced material consisted of expressed TCRB transcripts (all of the isolated RNA was reverse transcribed). This table comes from immunoSEQ multiplex PCR, and its TCRdb copy is limited to in-frame clones, with some not included. The profile shows 600,000 to 700,000 clones, around 12% of them singletons. Study observations and caveats: Shorter TCRB CDR3s, moderately but significantly so, marked every one of the four CD4+ subsets in Type 1 diabetes patients.

Sample: naive CD4+ T cells from blood. Source of these receptors: a young man with type 1 diabetes.

This clone was seen only a few times. V usage is TRBV30 and J usage is TRBJ1-2, with a tentative D call TRBD1 (5 bases). The CDR3 runs to 12 residues. CDR1 GTSNPN and CDR2 SVGIG come from the germline V gene (reference sequence). V lost 6 bases to trimming and J lost 8 bases, with 16 bases between them. The CDR3 DNA follows: TGTGCCTGTCGACCGGGGACGGTGGGCTACACCTTC. Translation gives CACRPGTVGYTF.

This clone was seen a few times. The CDR3 DNA sequence: TGTGCCAGTAGTATGTCGCAGGATCCTAGCACAGATACGCAGTATTTT. Encoded protein: CASSMSQDPSTDTQYF. V gene TRBV19 combines with J gene TRBJ2-3; D is unclear. The V gene lost 3 bases and the J gene lost 0 bases, with 13 bases spanning the gap. Germline-derived CDR1 and CDR2 are LNHDA and SQIVND (reference sequence). The CDR3 consists of 16 residues.

In its sample, this clone was seen a few times. The chain is built from TRBV2 and TRBJ2-7; tentatively, D is TRBD2 (6 bases). Germline V lookup: CDR1 SNHLY, CDR2 FYNNEI. V was shortened by 4 bases and J by 7 bases, with 14 bases between the two germline ends. The CDR3 runs 13 residues. The CDR3 is CASSARAAGEQYF. The CDR3 nucleotides are TGTGCCAGCAGTGCCCGGGCTGCGGGGGAGCAGTACTTC.

This CDR3 reads CATSSRGNPQETQYF. CDR3 sequence (DNA): TGTGCCACCAGCAGCAGAGGCAACCCCCAAGAGACCCAGTACTTC. The chain combines TRBV15 with TRBJ2-5; D call uncertain. Per the germline V gene, CDR1 is LNHNV and CDR2 is YYDKDF (reference sequence). The CDR3 covers 15 residues. Trimming shortened V by 3 bases and J by 1 base, and 12 bases separated the two germline ends.

This chain connects TRBV7-2 to TRBJ1-6; 9 bases agree with TRBD1. The CDR3 is made up of 16 amino acids. The germline V gene has CDR1 SGHTA and CDR2 FQGNSA. With 3 bases clipped from V and 5 bases from J, the junction kept 5 bases outside the gene matches. The CDR3 region is CASSLAGTGNNSPLHF. The CDR3 region has the DNA TGTGCCAGCAGCTTGGCCGGGACAGGGAATAATTCACCCCTCCACTTT.

This clone was seen a handful of times. The chain carries TRBV7-9 and TRBJ2-3; TRBD1 matches at 10 bases. The V and J ends lost 7 bases and 3 bases, in that order; junction bases with no gene match: 7. The CDR3 is 15 amino acids. CDR1 and CDR2 (germline): SEHNR, FQNEAQ (reference sequence). CDR3 amino acids: CASTWTGGGTDTQYF. The CDR3 nucleotides read TGTGCCAGCACCTGGACAGGGGGAGGAACAGATACGCAGTATTTT.

This chain joins TRBV9 and TRBJ2-7; perhaps D is TRBD1 or TRBD2 (5 bases each). The V end was cut by 0 bases, the J end by 1 base, with 11 bases between. Germline V gene data show CDR1 as SGDLS and CDR2 as YYNGEE. The CDR3 is 15 amino acids. CDR3 nucleotide sequence: TGTGCCAGCAGCGTAGAGGGACGTTCTTCCTACGAGCAGTACTTC. This codes for CASSVEGRSSYEQYF.

This clone has more than one count but fewer than ten. The CDR3 protein is CASSFTGPETQYF. The DNA for the CDR3 is TGTGCCAGCAGCTTTACGGGCCCAGAGACCCAGTACTTC. This chain uses TRBV7-8 with TRBJ2-5, with D unclear. CDR3 length: 13 amino acids. Trimming cost V 3 bases and J 4 bases, with 9 bases left between them. Germline V CDR1 and CDR2: SGHVS, FQNEAQ.

This clone was seen more than once but under ten times. The chain uses TRBV6-5 and TRBJ1-2; TRBD1 might be the D (5 bases). The germline V gene encodes CDR1 MNHEY and CDR2 SVGAGI. This CDR3 is 15 amino acids long. V shed 0 bases and J shed 4 bases, with 12 bases lying between them. CDR3 protein: CASSYSNAGGYGYTF. Here the CDR3 DNA reads TGTGCCAGCAGTTACTCGAATGCTGGGGGCTATGGCTACACCTTC.

V and J are TRBV5-1 and TRBJ2-3; D perhaps matches TRBD2 (5 bases). Looked up from germline, CDR1 is SGHRS and CDR2 is YFSETQ. The CDR3 loop spans 16 amino acids. Trimming cost V 0 bases and J 3 bases, with 14 bases left between them. CDR3 DNA sequence: TGCGCCAGCAGCTTGGCCAGCCGAGGGAGTACAGATACGCAGTATTTT. This encodes CASSLASRGSTDTQYF.

About this clone: The same CDR3 can be traced to other DNA sequences in this sample. This chain connects TRBV30 to TRBJ2-3, with D possibly called TRBD1 or TRBD2 (5 bases each). The germline gives CDR1 GTSNPN, CDR2 SVGIG (reference sequence). The length of the CDR3 is 11 residues. Trimming removed 1 base at V and 6 bases at J, with 5 bases between. The CDR3 DNA reads TGTGCCTGGAGTGGGGGGGATACGCAGTATTTT. Protein: CAWSGGDTQYF.

In this sample, this clone turned up a few times. The chain is built from TRBV14 and TRBJ2-1, with D maybe TRBD2 (6 bases). Germline-derived CDR1 and CDR2 are SGHDN and FVKESK. This CDR3 comprises 12 residues. V was shortened by 1 base and J by 12 bases, with 10 bases between the two germline ends. CDR3 sequence reads: CASSQVGGAQFF. CDR3 coding DNA: TGTGCCAGCAGCCAAGTGGGGGGAGCGCAGTTCTTC.

This clone has more than one count but fewer than ten. This rearrangement joins TRBV9 to TRBJ2-7; 13 bases match TRBD2. This CDR3 has 16 residues. Per the germline V gene, CDR1 is SGDLS and CDR2 is YYNGEE. The J segment lost 3 bases and the V segment lost 2 bases, leaving 5 bases of the junction unmatched. For the CDR3, the DNA is TGTGCCAGCAGCGTGGGACTAGCGGGGAGAAACTACGAGCAGTACTTC. Its protein is CASSVGLAGRNYEQYF.

The chain combines TRBV6-5 with TRBJ2-2; tentative D call: TRBD1 (5 bases). V was trimmed by 5 bases and J by 2 bases, leaving 6 bases between them. Germline V CDR1 and CDR2: MNHEY, SVGAGI. The length of the CDR3 is 13 residues. CDR3 in DNA: TGTGCCAGCAGTGACAGAAACACCGGGGAGCTGTTTTTT. Translated: CASSDRNTGELFF.

This clone was counted only a few times. This sequence joins TRBV18 and TRBJ1-2; the match to TRBD1 covers 8 bases. Germline V gene lookup returns CDR1 KGHSH and CDR2 LQKENI. The CDR3 consists of 18 residues. V shed 3 bases, J shed 1 base, and the junction held 13 bases outside the gene matches. Written as DNA, the CDR3 is TGTGCCAGCTCACCGGTACTGGACAGGGCATCCTTTAACTATGGCTACACCTTC. Protein sequence: CASSPVLDRASFNYGYTF.

For this clone: The same CDR3 arises from other DNA sequences in this sample as well. This chain joins TRBV7-9 and TRBJ1-4; TRBD1 matches 8 bases. The CDR3 sequence is 14 residues long. The V segment lost 5 bases and the J segment 4 bases; nucleotides outside the gene matches: 3. Per the germline V gene, CDR1 is SEHNR and CDR2 is FQNEAQ (reference sequence). CDR3 in DNA: TGTGCCAGCAGCGAAGGACAGGGTAATGAAAAACTGTTTTTT. Translated: CASSEGQGNEKLFF.

About this clone itself: The sample contains more than one DNA sequence encoding this CDR3. This chain joins TRBV6-5 and TRBJ2-7; possible D gene TRBD1, 5 bases. V was shortened by 0 bases and J by 2 bases, with 5 bases between the two germline ends. The CDR3 covers 13 residues. The germline V gene encodes CDR1 MNHEY and CDR2 SVGAGI. The CDR3: CASSYSGAYEQYF. In DNA, the CDR3 is TGTGCCAGCAGTTACTCAGGGGCCTACGAGCAGTACTTC.

The chain carries TRBV6-5 and TRBJ1-2; maybe TRBD1 (6 bases). With 6 bases removed from V and 5 bases from J, the gap between germline ends came to 10 bases. CDR1 is MNHEY and CDR2 is SVGAGI in the germline V gene. CDR3 length equals 12 residues. CDR3 in amino acids: CASRATGYGYTF. The CDR3 DNA follows: TGTGCCAGCAGAGCTACAGGGTATGGCTACACCTTC.

This clone was counted a few times. The chain recombines TRBV10-3 with TRBJ1-5; TRBD1 agrees at 9 bases. Trimming at V came to 6 bases and at J to 7 bases, leaving 7 bases not matched to a gene. CDR1 is ENHRY and CDR2 is SYGVKD in the germline V gene. This CDR3 has 14 residues. CDR3 DNA: TGTGCCATCAGAGAGGACAGGGGAAACCAGCCCCAGCATTTT. This sequence encodes CAIREDRGNQPQHF.

Only a few counts were recorded for this clone. The J gene is TRBJ2-2, the V gene TRBV9; 10 bases line up with TRBD1. Unmatched junction bases numbered 3, after V lost 3 bases and J lost 1 base. The germline V gene has CDR1 SGDLS and CDR2 YYNGEE. The CDR3 extends over 16 amino acids. This CDR3 reads CASSGRDRGNTGELFF. In DNA, the CDR3 is TGTGCCAGCAGCGGGAGGGACAGGGGGAACACCGGGGAGCTGTTTTTT.

This clone has just a few counts. The genes are TRBV10-3 and TRBJ2-5; D might be TRBD1 or TRBD2, each matching 6 bases. There are 12 residues in the CDR3. Per the germline V gene, CDR1 is ENHRY and CDR2 is SYGVKD. V was clipped by 10 bases and J by 6 bases, with 15 bases between them. CDR3 amino acids: CATGGPEKTQYF. CDR3 in DNA: TGTGCCACTGGGGGGCCCGAAAAGACCCAGTACTTC.

This clone was observed a few times. The gene calls are TRBV6-6 and TRBJ2-5, with 13 bases fitting TRBD2. The CDR3 is 15 residues long. Losses at the gene ends were 4 bases for V and 4 bases for J; bases not matched to a gene: 3. Germline-derived CDR1 and CDR2 are MNHNY and SVGAGI (reference sequence). In nucleotides, the CDR3 is TGTGCCAGCAGTTCGGGACTAGCGGGGAGAGAGACCCAGTACTTC. Translating gives CASSSGLAGRETQYF.

The CDR3 nucleotides read TGTGCCAGCAGCTTAGTTTATACGGGGGTCTACGAGCAGTACTTC. Protein product: CASSLVYTGVYEQYF. The chain recombines TRBV7-2 with TRBJ2-7; a weak D match, TRBD2 (6 bases). Germline lookup yields CDR1 SGHTA and CDR2 FQGNSA. Trimming removed 1 base at V and 3 bases at J, with 13 bases between. This CDR3 has 15 residues.

There are a few counts of this clone. This chain links TRBV7-9 with TRBJ1-1; D gene unclear. The CDR3 contains 16 residues. CDR1 is SEHNR and CDR2 is FQNEAQ in the germline V gene (reference sequence). The V end lost 4 bases, the J end lost 0 bases, and 15 bases lay between the germline ends. This CDR3 is CASSSREQPLNTEAFF. The CDR3, as DNA: TGTGCCAGCAGCTCCCGGGAACAACCTTTGAACACTGAAGCTTTCTTT.